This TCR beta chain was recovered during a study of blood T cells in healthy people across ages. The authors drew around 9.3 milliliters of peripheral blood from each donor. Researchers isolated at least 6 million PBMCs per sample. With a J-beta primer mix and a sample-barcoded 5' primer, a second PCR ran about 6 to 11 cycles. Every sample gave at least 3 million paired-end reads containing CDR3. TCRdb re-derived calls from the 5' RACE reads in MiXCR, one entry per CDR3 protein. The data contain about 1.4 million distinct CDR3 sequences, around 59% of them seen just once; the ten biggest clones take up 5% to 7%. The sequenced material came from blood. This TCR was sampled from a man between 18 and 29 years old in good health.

The CDR3, as DNA: TGTGCCAGCAGCACTCACCCGGGACAAGGAGCTTTCTTT. Encoded protein: CASSTHPGQGAFF. This chain joins TRBV6-2 or TRBV6-3 and TRBJ1-1, with D perhaps matching TRBD1 (6 bases). The V gene lost 6 bases and the J gene lost 10 bases, with 18 bases spanning the gap. The germline V gene encodes CDR1 MNHEY and CDR2 SVGEGT. The CDR3 has 13 amino acids.